This record concerns one T cell receptor (beta chain) sequence. Its antigen is undetermined. With 60 Vbeta and 13 Jbeta primers, the PCR was carried out. Libraries were prepared by immunoSEQ multiplex PCR; TCRdb keeps only in-frame clonotypes and omits some of them. This sample's table has 200,000 to 250,000 clones. This record comes from a study of cytomegalovirus exposure and HLA in healthy donors. Study results and caveats: Later analysis revealed greater clonal expansion in HLA-associated TCR beta chains than in equally common others. Of the V segments, some could not be distinguished, including TRBV6-2 and TRBV6-3, and were excluded.

CDR1 is SGHNT, CDR2 YYREEE, per germline (reference sequence). V was trimmed by 4 bases and J by 5 bases, leaving 15 bases between them. CDR3 length equals 14 residues. The specimen was PBMCs. This TCR was recovered from a girl aged 2 to 9 in good health and CMV-seropositive. This chain joins TRBV5-4 and TRBJ2-5; D is unresolved. This chain's CDR3 is CASSPGDSQETQYF. For the CDR3, the DNA is TGTGCCAGCAGCCCCGGTGATAGCCAGGAGACCCAGTACTTC. Variable domain in full (rest from reference TRBV5-4 and TRBJ2-5): ETGVTQSPTHLIKTRGQQVTLRCSSQSGHNTVSWYQQALGQGPQFIFQYYREEENGRGNFPPRFSGLQFPNYSSELNVNALELDDSALYLCASSPGDSQETQYFGPGTRLLVL.